This TCR beta chain was recorded in a study of CD4 T cells in relation to SARS-CoV-2 and coronaviruses. Trimming took off 4 bases at V and 4 bases at J, with 19 bases between the two ends. The CDR3 is 15 residues long. From germline, CDR1 is SQVTM and CDR2 ANQGSEA. Data came from immunoSEQ multiplex PCR; TCRdb stores just in-frame clones and leaves some out. The repertoire includes approximately 25,000 clones, 73% of them detected once, and less than 20% sits in the top ten. Unexposed donor CD4+ T cells date from 2011-2018, before the COVID-19 pandemic. CD4+ T cells were isolated from the cells after about 11 days of culture. As regards this clone: Its antigen remains unidentified.

This sequence joins TRBV29-1 and TRBJ1-2; D remains ambiguous. The clonotype originates from a human donor in good health. Sequenced material: CD4+ T cells from PBMCs, cultured in vitro. The CDR3 here is CSVGKDRAKAYGYTF. CDR3 sequence (DNA): TGCAGCGTTGGGAAAGACCGTGCAAAAGCCTATGGCTACACCTTC. The full variable domain, rest sourced from reference TRBV29-1 and TRBJ1-2, is SAVISQKPSRDICQRGTSLTIQCQVDSQVTMMFWYRQQPGQSLTLIATANQGSEATYESGFVIDKFPISRPNLTFSTLTVSNMSPEDSSIYLCSVGKDRAKAYGYTFGSGTRLTVV.